This is a list of T cell receptor beta chains from one sample in a study of T-cell memory formation after mild COVID-19. Using its own MiXCR run on the 5' RACE reads, TCRdb lists one record per CDR3 protein. In the table there are hundreds of thousands of distinct CDR3 sequences, 15% to 19% of which are singletons. The sequencing input was PBMCs or a T cell subset sorted from them (not recorded which). These receptors came from an adult woman who had mild COVID-19 (a few samples of this study predate the infection). Cell type and time point are not known. The CDR3 runs from the conserved cysteine through the conserved F or W. A D gene is named only where the DNA matches it firmly. Clone size is stated in some rows and not others, as once, few, many or a class when expanded.

abundance	d_gene	v_gene	j_gene	CDR3nt	CDR3aa
many	NA	TRBV5-1	TRBJ2-5	TGCGCCAGCAGCTTGGCCACAGGGAGAGAGACCCAGTACTTC	CASSLATGRETQYF
few	TRBD2	TRBV5-1	TRBJ2-1	TGCGCCAGCAGCTTGGGGGAGTTAGCGGGAGCTAAGAGCGATGAGCAGTTCTTC	CASSLGELAGAKSDEQFF
few	TRBD2	TRBV29-1	TRBJ2-2	TGCAGCGCCCGACCTAGCGGGAGAGTAGAAAACACCGGGGAGCTGTTTTTT	CSARPSGRVENTGELFF
few	TRBD1	TRBV4-2	TRBJ2-7	TGTGCCAGCAGCCAAGAACAGGGGGGCTCCTACGAGCAGTACTTC	CASSQEQGGSYEQYF
few	NA	TRBV12-3/TRBV12-4	TRBJ2-1	TGTGCCAGCATTTCAGGAGCCTCCTACAATGAGCAGTTCTTC	CASISGASYNEQFF
NA	NA	TRBV7-8	TRBJ2-5	TGTGCCAGCAGCTTAGCGTACAAGCGCTTCCAAGAGACCCAGTACTTC	CASSLAYKRFQETQYF
few	TRBD1	TRBV12-3/TRBV12-4	TRBJ2-5	TGTGCCAGCAGTATACTGCCAGGGACAGGCCGGGGAGAGACCCAGTACTTC	CASSILPGTGRGETQYF
NA	TRBD1	TRBV20-1	TRBJ2-5	TGCAGTGCTAGAGTTGAGGGGGCCTGGGAGACCCAGTACTTC	CSARVEGAWETQYF
NA	NA	TRBV27	TRBJ1-6	TGTGCCAGCACTTTCGGCGGGAATTCACCCCTCCACTTT	CASTFGGNSPLHF
few	TRBD2	TRBV10-3	TRBJ2-7	TGTGCCATCAGTGAGTCGGGGGGGACTTACGAGCAGTACTTC	CAISESGGTYEQYF
few	TRBD2	TRBV12-3/TRBV12-4	TRBJ2-3	TGTGCCAGCAGTACACCGTCGGGACTAGCGGGGGTAGCTAGCACAGATACGCAGTATTTT	CASSTPSGLAGVASTDTQYF
NA	TRBD1	TRBV15	TRBJ2-5	TGTGCCACCAGCAGAGATAGGGCAGGGGGACGGACCCAGTACTTC	CATSRDRAGGRTQYF
NA	TRBD2	TRBV9	TRBJ2-3	TGTGCCAGCAGTGTTACTAGCGGGGGGACTTTCGGCACAGATACGCAGTATTTT	CASSVTSGGTFGTDTQYF
few	NA	TRBV18	TRBJ1-1	TGTGCCAGCTCACCAGCAAGTAGCACTGAAGCTTTCTTT	CASSPASSTEAFF
few	NA	TRBV5-5	TRBJ2-3	TGTGCCAGCAGCGGGGGAAGGCTAGGAGATACGCAGTATTTT	CASSGGRLGDTQYF
few	NA	TRBV2	TRBJ2-1	TGTGCCAGCAGTGAAAACTCCAATGAGCAGTTCTTC	CASSENSNEQFF
NA	NA	TRBV7-9	TRBJ1-5	TGTGCCAGCAGCTTAGGACAGTCCCAGCCCCAGCATTTT	CASSLGQSQPQHF
few	NA	TRBV4-1	TRBJ1-6	TGCGCCAGCAGCCAGGAGACAAGCCTCTATAATTCACCCCTCCACTTT	CASSQETSLYNSPLHF
few	TRBD1	TRBV4-1	TRBJ1-5	TGCGCCAGCAGCGGACAGGGGAGGGGCCAGCCCCAGCATTTT	CASSGQGRGQPQHF
NA	NA	TRBV29-1	TRBJ2-7	TGCAGCGTGCGGGCCCCCTACGAGCAGTACTTC	CSVRAPYEQYF
NA	NA	TRBV6-5	TRBJ1-6	TGTGCCAGCAGTTACGGAGAGCGGAATTCACCCCTCCACTTT	CASSYGERNSPLHF